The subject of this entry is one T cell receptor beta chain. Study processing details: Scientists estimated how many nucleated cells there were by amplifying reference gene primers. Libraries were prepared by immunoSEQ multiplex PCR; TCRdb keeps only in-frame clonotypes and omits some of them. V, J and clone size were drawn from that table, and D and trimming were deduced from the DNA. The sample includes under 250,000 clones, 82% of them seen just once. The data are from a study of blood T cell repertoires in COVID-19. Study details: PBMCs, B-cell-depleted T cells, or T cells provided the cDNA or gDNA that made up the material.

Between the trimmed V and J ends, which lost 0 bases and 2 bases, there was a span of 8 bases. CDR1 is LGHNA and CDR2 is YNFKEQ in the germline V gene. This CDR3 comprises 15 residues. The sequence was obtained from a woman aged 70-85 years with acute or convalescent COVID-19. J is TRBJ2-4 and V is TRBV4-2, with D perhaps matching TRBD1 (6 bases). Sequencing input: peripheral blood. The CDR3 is CASSQEGAPKNIQYF. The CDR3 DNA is TGTGCCAGCAGCCAAGAGGGGGCGCCCAAAAACATTCAGTACTTC.